These 20 T cell receptor beta chains originate from one sample sequenced in a study of cytomegalovirus exposure and HLA in healthy donors. It was with 60 Vbeta and 13 Jbeta primers that the PCR ran. Data came from immunoSEQ multiplex PCR; TCRdb stores just in-frame clones and leaves some out. The sample consists of fewer than 150,000 clones, roughly 70% of them appearing once. Input material: PBMCs. Receptor source: a woman aged 45-65 years in good health and CMV-seropositive.

The chain joins TRBV18 to TRBJ1-4; D uncertain. Germline V gene lookup returns CDR1 KGHSH and CDR2 LQKENI. V lost 6 bases to trimming and J lost 5 bases, with 16 bases between them. The CDR3 sequence is 15 residues long. The CDR3 nucleotides are TGTGCCAGCTCTTTATCTTGGGAGCTAAATGAAAAACTGTTTTTT. Translated, it gives CASSLSWELNEKLFF.

J is TRBJ1-4 and V is TRBV25-1; 9 positions agree with TRBD1. The CDR3 length is 15 residues. Germline assignment: CDR1 MGHDK and CDR2 SYGVNS. The V segment lost 4 bases and the J segment 5 bases; nucleotides outside the gene matches: 5. The CDR3 coding sequence is TGTGCCAGCAGTGTAGAGGGGACAGGGAATGAAAAACTGTTTTTT. This sequence encodes CASSVEGTGNEKLFF. The complete variable domain, with remaining parts taken from reference TRBV25-1 and TRBJ1-4, reads EADIYQTPRYLVIGTGKKITLECSQTMGHDKMYWYQQDPGMELHLIHYSYGVNSTEKGDLSSESTVSRIRTEHFPLTLESARPSHTSQYLCASSVEGTGNEKLFFGSGTQLSVL.

The chain couples TRBV6-6 to TRBJ2-7, with TRBD1 matching 9 bases. The CDR3 runs 16 residues. V lost 0 bases and J lost 1; bases outside the gene matches: 4. Germline V gene lookup returns CDR1 MNHNY and CDR2 SVGAGI (reference sequence). CDR3 in DNA: TGTGCCAGCAGTTACTCCCGGGACAGGGAGTCCTACGAGCAGTACTTC. This gives the protein CASSYSRDRESYEQYF.

The chain carries TRBV19 and TRBJ1-5; no reliable D call. There are 13 residues in the CDR3. Germline V CDR1 and CDR2: LNHDA, SQIVND (reference sequence). V was clipped by 3 bases and J by 6 bases, with 9 bases between them. This chain's CDR3 is CASSIQRTQPQHF. The CDR3, as DNA: TGTGCCAGTAGTATTCAGCGTACTCAGCCCCAGCATTTT.

The V and J genes are TRBV7-6 and TRBJ2-7, with TRBD1 identical over 7 bases. Germline V gene sequence: CDR1 SGHVS, CDR2 FNYEAQ. The CDR3 extends over 16 amino acids. Unmatched junction bases numbered 12, after V lost 5 bases and J lost 2 bases. The CDR3 DNA reads TGTGCCAGCAGCCGGAGTTCGGGACAGACGGCCTACGAGCAGTACTTC. Translating gives CASSRSSGQTAYEQYF.

The chain combines TRBV4-3 with TRBJ2-7, with D uncertain. The V gene lost 4 bases and the J gene lost 6 bases, with 16 bases spanning the gap. Germline values: CDR1 LGHNA, CDR2 YSLEER. This CDR3 has 14 residues. The CDR3 loop is CASSPREGSGEQYF. The CDR3, as DNA: TGCGCCAGCAGCCCCAGAGAAGGATCGGGCGAGCAGTACTTC.

The chain joins TRBV27 to TRBJ2-7; 7 bases agree with TRBD2. CDR3 size: 14 residues. Germline values: CDR1 MNHEY, CDR2 SMNVEV (reference sequence). V gave up 5 bases and J gave up 6 bases; unmatched junction bases: 10. In nucleotides, the CDR3 is TGTGCCAGCAGTCTAGTCGGGACTACACGCGAGCAGTACTTC. Encoded protein: CASSLVGTTREQYF.

The CDR3 here is CACRGGLTGELFF. CDR3 in DNA: TGTGCCTGTAGGGGGGGCCTGACCGGGGAGCTGTTTTTT. The chain is built from TRBV28 and TRBJ2-2, with D maybe TRBD2 (7 bases). The V end was cut by 11 bases, the J end by 5 bases, with 15 bases between. Germline CDR1 reads MDHEN; CDR2 reads SYDVKM. There are 13 residues in the CDR3.

This clone was detected a few times. This rearrangement joins TRBV27 to TRBJ2-7; D remains unclear. Between the trimmed V and J ends, which lost 4 bases and 0 bases, there was a span of 7 bases. This CDR3 has 13 residues. Looked up from germline, CDR1 is MNHEY and CDR2 is SMNVEV (reference sequence). The CDR3 bases are TGTGCCAGCAGTTCTATACTCTCCTACGAGCAGTACTTC. It yields the protein CASSSILSYEQYF.

This clone was counted a few times. The rearrangement links TRBV2 to TRBJ2-2, with 11 bases fitting TRBD2. Germline V CDR1 and CDR2: SNHLY, FYNNEI. CDR3 size: 16 residues. J gave up 6 bases and V 0 bases, and 3 bases lay outside the gene matches. CDR3 region: CASSEAGLAGAGELFF. CDR3 DNA sequence: TGTGCCAGCAGTGAAGCAGGACTAGCGGGTGCCGGGGAGCTGTTTTTT.

V is TRBV29-1 and J is TRBJ2-7; 9 bases line up with TRBD2. This CDR3 contains 15 residues. The junction had 12 bases not matched to a gene; V was cut back by 4 bases and J by 5 bases. Germline assignment: CDR1 SQVTM and CDR2 ANQGSEA. The DNA for the CDR3 is TGCAGCGTTGTTTGGGGCGGGAGGGCCCCCGACGAGCAGTACTTC. Protein product: CSVVWGGRAPDEQYF.

The J gene is TRBJ1-1, the V gene TRBV7-9; D not certain. Trimming removed 1 base from V and 7 bases from J, with 4 bases in between. CDR3 size: 11 residues. The V gene's germline CDR1 is SEHNR and CDR2 FQNEAQ (reference sequence). CDR3 in amino acids: CASSLVVEAFF. The CDR3 nucleotides are TGTGCCAGCAGCTTAGTAGTTGAAGCTTTCTTT.

The chain employs TRBV7-2 and TRBJ2-6; the D gene is possibly TRBD1 (6 bases). The germline V gene encodes CDR1 SGHTA and CDR2 FQGNSA. Trimming shortened V by 3 bases and J by 2 bases, and 8 bases separated the two germline ends. There are 15 residues in the CDR3. The CDR3 loop is CASSFTGTGANVLTF. CDR3 nucleotide sequence: TGTGCCAGCAGCTTCACAGGGACTGGGGCCAACGTCCTGACTTTC.

The genes are TRBV19 and TRBJ2-7; D may be TRBD1 (6 bases). This CDR3 has 14 amino acids. The V gene lost 6 bases and the J gene lost 2 bases, with 14 bases spanning the gap. The germline V gene encodes CDR1 LNHDA and CDR2 SQIVND (reference sequence). Here the CDR3 reads CASRDSLGPYEQYF. The DNA for the CDR3 is TGTGCCAGTAGGGACAGCTTAGGCCCCTACGAGCAGTACTTC.

This clone was detected once. The gene calls are TRBV28 and TRBJ1-1; 7 nucleotides match TRBD1. The CDR3 contains 15 residues. Trimming at V came to 6 bases and at J to 1 base, leaving 8 bases not matched to a gene. The germline CDR1 and CDR2 sequences are MDHEN and SYDVKM. CDR3 nucleotides: TGTGCCAGCAGCCGACAGGGTGTAGGGAACACTGAAGCTTTCTTT. Its protein product is CASSRQGVGNTEAFF.

The V call is TRBV6-6, the J call TRBJ2-2; 11 bases align to TRBD1. The V and J ends lost 0 bases and 8 bases, in that order; junction bases with no gene match: 2. The V gene's germline CDR1 is MNHNY and CDR2 SVGAGI (reference sequence). The length of the CDR3 is 15 residues. CDR3 DNA: TGTGCCAGCAGTTACTCGGACAGGGGGCAGGGGGAGCTGTTTTTT. This codes for CASSYSDRGQGELFF.

A few counts support this clone. This chain uses TRBV4-1 with TRBJ1-1; D may be TRBD1 (6 bases). CDR1 and CDR2 (germline): MGHRA, YSYEKL. The CDR3 consists of 14 residues. The V end was cut by 0 bases, the J end by 7 bases, with 12 bases between. CDR3 sequence (DNA): TGCGCCAGCAGCCAAGAGGACAGCACCCTTGAAGCTTTCTTT. Amino acids: CASSQEDSTLEAFF.

This clone was picked up a small number of times. The genes are TRBV4-2 and TRBJ1-2, with 8 bases matching TRBD1. The V gene end was trimmed by 1 base and the J gene end by 8 bases; junction bases not matched to a gene: 6. CDR1 LGHNA and CDR2 YNFKEQ come from the germline V gene. The CDR3 covers 14 residues. This CDR3 is CASSQAETGVGYTF. CDR3 in DNA: TGTGCCAGCAGCCAAGCGGAGACAGGGGTGGGCTACACCTTC.

The rearrangement joins TRBV4-2 to TRBJ2-3, with 7 nucleotides matching TRBD2. The CDR3 contains 15 residues. Per germline, CDR1 LGHNA and CDR2 YNFKEQ. V lost 4 bases, J lost 0 bases, and 4 bases stayed unmatched. In DNA form, the CDR3 reads TGTGCCAGCAGCCTCACTAGCGACAGCACAGATACGCAGTATTTT. Translation: CASSLTSDSTDTQYF.

The chain uses TRBV28 and TRBJ2-7, with 7 positions matching TRBD2. CDR1 is MDHEN and CDR2 is SYDVKM in the germline V gene. CDR3 length: 18 residues. J was trimmed by 4 bases and V by 6 bases; bases with no gene match: 21. CDR3 nucleotides: TGTGCCAGCAGCAAGACATCCCGGGACTACAGAGGTTCATACGAGCAGTACTTC. The encoded protein is CASSKTSRDYRGSYEQYF.